This TCR beta chain was identified during a study of shared clonotypes between healthy human individuals (dated by TCRdb to 2018 to 2021). About the study as a whole: A couple of women and a few men aged 18 to 49 years were included in the cohort. Per donor, three plates each were used for CD4 naive and CD4 memory, two for CD8 naive, and one for CD8 memory. Blood TCR repertoires of roughly five healthy adults were deeply sequenced to estimate repertoire size and the extent of clonotype sharing between individuals. Different laboratories and diverse techniques were used to prepare libraries and sequence TCR repertoires, to increase sequencing depth and limit assay-specific biases. Per donor, leukapheresis produced somewhere between about 0.8 and 9.5 billion PBMCs.

Using the deep immunoSEQ assay, TCR CDR3 regions were amplified from genomic DNA by multiplex PCR. Extracted genomic DNA from each cell subset was spread evenly across all wells of several immunoSEQ 96-well plates, with each plate serving as a replicate. For sorted subsets, about 200 ng genomic DNA, equal to about 30,000 T cell genomes, was loaded into each replicate PCR. Purified libraries were quantified with a Qubit 3.0 fluorometer, sized on a Bioanalyzer 2100, and re-quantified with the KAPA Library Quantification kit. A separate single-read 150-cycle Illumina NextSeq 550 flow cell was used to sequence each immunoSEQ 96-well plate. The source study handled its data this way. Because only junctional sequences without quality scores were contained in the immunoSEQ output, filtering matching that applied to full-length reads could not be performed. To assign V/J genes and CDR3, sequences were annotated using PyIR, a Python wrapper for IgBLAST v1.9, with IMGT germline references. Reads were removed for weak V/J assignments (E-value above 1e-6), missing CDR3, stop codons, out-of-frame junctions, or ambiguous translated residues. A V3J clonotype was defined by an identical inferred V gene, J gene, and CDR3 amino acid sequence. The percentage overlap between two repertoires was calculated by dividing the number of shared unique clonotypes by the size of the smaller repertoire. Repertoire richness was assessed with RTK rarefaction, the Chao1 estimator, and Recon v2.1 estimates of unobserved clonotypes. For all TCRbeta clonotypes obtained by the gDNA method from several donors, generation probabilities were computed with OLGA. TCRdb carries this immuneACCESS record with in-frame sequences only. Its versions omit some clonotypes, under half of them owing to an unresolved V gene in the studies checked, with the rest unexplained. D and trimming come from the DNA, and the V and J calls and clone size come from that table. The sample table records millions of clones; roughly 94% of these occur just once. About 0.13% of the sample is held by the ten biggest clonotypes.

A word on this clone: Its antigen is unknown. It has no much larger one-base neighbor in the sample; base qualities were not kept. Other DNA sequences of this sample code for an identical CDR3.

Donors were healthy HIV-negative adults with no recently reported acute infections or vaccinations. Every donor was a Caucasian adult residing in Nashville, Tennessee, USA. CD4+ T cells were enriched by magnetic negative selection, after which naive cells were positively selected on CD45RA and the negative fraction was taken as the memory subset. Blood was obtained by leukapheresis, after which PBMCs were separated by Ficoll-Histopaque density gradient centrifugation and cryopreserved in liquid nitrogen vapor phase. Purity and quantity of every magnetically sorted T cell population were checked by analytical flow cytometry. Genomic DNA was isolated from every sorted fraction and measured by UV absorbance on a Nanodrop 2000c. Including cysteine and phenylalanine, the CDR3 has 15 amino acids. Kept here is only the CDR3 DNA, which spans 45 bases and is read in frame from base 1. Trimming removed 4 bases from V and 2 bases from J; the gene matches leave 8 bases unexplained. From the germline V gene, CDR1 is SGHRS and CDR2 is YFSETQ.

The paper's findings and limits, for the study overall: Pairwise subsampling indicated that sequencing depth was expected to affect the degree of clonotype sharing among donors. Naive subsets generally had larger estimated clonotype richness than memory subsets. The genetic and exposure-history diversity represented was limited by the small number of donors. Across a few donors, roughly 5% of naive CD4, approximately 3.5% of naive CD8, about 2% of memory CD4, and around 0.4% of memory CD8 clonotypes were shared. Rarefaction of sorted-subset datasets indicated incomplete sequencing despite the large sequencing depth. Only blood was sampled, and tissue TCR repertoires likely differ from those in blood. Clonotypes shared by all four sorted-subset donors showed higher generation probabilities than non-shared clonotypes.

The rearranged segments are TRBV5-1 and TRBJ2-5, with TRBD2 identical over 7 junction bases. The sequence was obtained from a young man in good health. Sequencing was done on a sample of naive CD4+ T cells sorted from blood. In the paper's terms, the cell subset or site label means: CD45RA+ positively selected. CDR3 loop: CASSLGGTKQETQYF. The nucleotides are TGCGCCAGCAGCCTAGGAGGGACTAAACAAGAGACCCAGTACTTC.